This T cell receptor (beta chain) was captured by sequencing in a study of cytomegalovirus exposure and HLA in healthy donors. Study context: In a later analysis, it was reported that the 110 or so validation repertoires had been produced on the same platform as the 600 to 850 repertoires belonging to the first cohort.

The assay was immunoSEQ multiplex PCR, and TCRdb's table has in-frame clones only and misses some. The sample records 250,000 to 400,000 clones, roughly 88% being singletons. This receptor was identified in a man aged 25-45 years in good health and CMV-seronegative. Sequenced material: PBMCs.

CDR3 amino acids: CASSSTSHYYEQYF. DNA of the CDR3: TGTGCCAGCAGCTCGACTAGCCACTACTACGAGCAGTACTTC. The chain joins TRBV5-6 to TRBJ2-7, with TRBD2 matching 7 bases. Germline V gene lookup returns CDR1 SGHDT and CDR2 YYEEEE. V shed 3 bases and J 3 bases; nucleotides not matched to a gene: 6. This CDR3 is built from 14 residues.